This T cell receptor beta chain was found in a study of Ad26.COV2.S vaccination and SARS-CoV-2 variants. This table comes from immunoSEQ multiplex PCR, and its TCRdb copy is limited to in-frame clones, with some not included. The repertoire holds roughly 270,000 clones, with about 87% as singletons. Sample treatment: about 20 received Ad26.COV2.S at low or high dose, single or two shots; 5 received placebo; per-sample allocation not given. Collection of the samples took place on day 63 after the first injection of vaccine or placebo. The V segment lost 2 bases and the J segment 4 bases; nucleotides outside the gene matches: 3. CDR1 and CDR2 from the germline V gene are MDHEN and SYDVKM. This CDR3 has 14 amino acids.

The starting material was peripheral blood, obtained in a trial of Ad26.COV2.S vaccine versus placebo. The chain employs TRBV28 and TRBJ2-7; TRBD1 agrees at 9 bases. The TCR sequence derives from a person aged 18-65 years who received the Ad26.COV2.S COVID-19 vaccine or a placebo. Here the CDR3 DNA reads TGTGCCAGCAGTTTAGCGGACAGGGGATACGAGCAGTACTTC. Translation: CASSLADRGYEQYF.